This T cell receptor beta chain originates from a study of blood T cell repertoires in COVID-19. On the study more broadly: COVID-19 samples collected from the United States, Italy and Spain covered acute and convalescent phases. PBMCs, B-cell-depleted T cells, or T cells were the source of the cDNA or gDNA that made up the material.

This clone was detected a few times. Between the trimmed V and J ends, which lost 1 base and 0 bases, there was a span of 10 bases. Looked up from germline, CDR1 is PRHDT and CDR2 is FYEKMQ (reference sequence). The CDR3 totals 16 residues. Original analysis: It was from reference gene primer amplification that nucleated cell counts were estimated. Profiling relied on immunoSEQ multiplex PCR, and the TCRdb table lists in-frame clones only, not all of them. The V and J calls and the clone size are those of that table, but D and trimming were determined from the DNA. Of 350,000 or so clones in the sample, 88% were seen once.

The rearrangement links TRBV13 to TRBJ1-3; no reliable D call. Sequences were obtained from peripheral blood. This TCR was recovered from a young woman with COVID-19, enrolled during active disease. Here the CDR3 reads CASSLVGSGSGNTIYF. CDR3 sequence (DNA): TGTGCCAGCAGCTTAGTCGGGTCGGGCTCTGGAAACACCATATATTTT.